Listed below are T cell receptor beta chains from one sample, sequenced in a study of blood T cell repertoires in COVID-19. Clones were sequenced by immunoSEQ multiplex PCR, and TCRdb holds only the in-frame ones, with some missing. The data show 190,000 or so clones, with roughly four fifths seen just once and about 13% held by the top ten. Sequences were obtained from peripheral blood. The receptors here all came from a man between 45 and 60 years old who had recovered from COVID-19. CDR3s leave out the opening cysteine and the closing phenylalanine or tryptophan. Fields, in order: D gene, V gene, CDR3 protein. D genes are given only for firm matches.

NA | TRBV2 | ASSMGRGFTEAF
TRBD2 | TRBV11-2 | ASRQTSGRENEQF
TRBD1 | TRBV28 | ASSGGQGLNQPQH
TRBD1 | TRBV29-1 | SGTTGGETEAF
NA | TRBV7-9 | ASSPTNRKYGYT
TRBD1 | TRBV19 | ASSIELTGAAPQY
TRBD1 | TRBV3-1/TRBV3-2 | ASSQDPRTGMGETQY
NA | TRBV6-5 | ASSYSPTSNQPQH
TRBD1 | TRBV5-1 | ASRGTGRKTQY
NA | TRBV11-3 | ASSLGQGEQF
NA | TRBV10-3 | AISESDRSMGQY
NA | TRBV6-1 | ASSDGGNTGELF
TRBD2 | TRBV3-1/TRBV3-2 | ASSLSGLAGVEQY
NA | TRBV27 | ATMRLDREGKQY
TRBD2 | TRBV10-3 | AITGRERSSYNEQF
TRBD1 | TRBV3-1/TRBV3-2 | ASSGTGSQPQH
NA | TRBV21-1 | ASSKDGLAGTNCNPTDTQY
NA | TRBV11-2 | ASSLFPLLGNTDTQY
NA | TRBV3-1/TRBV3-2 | ASSDRGYSYNEQF
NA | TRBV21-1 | ASSNQLAGGRNTGELF
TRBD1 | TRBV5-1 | ASSLVGTGREKLF
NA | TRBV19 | ASRALGGIPSNQPQH
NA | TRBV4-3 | ASSQGLGYTGELF
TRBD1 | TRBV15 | ATSRGTGGGETQY
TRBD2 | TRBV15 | ATSRGLGTSGSFFKETQY